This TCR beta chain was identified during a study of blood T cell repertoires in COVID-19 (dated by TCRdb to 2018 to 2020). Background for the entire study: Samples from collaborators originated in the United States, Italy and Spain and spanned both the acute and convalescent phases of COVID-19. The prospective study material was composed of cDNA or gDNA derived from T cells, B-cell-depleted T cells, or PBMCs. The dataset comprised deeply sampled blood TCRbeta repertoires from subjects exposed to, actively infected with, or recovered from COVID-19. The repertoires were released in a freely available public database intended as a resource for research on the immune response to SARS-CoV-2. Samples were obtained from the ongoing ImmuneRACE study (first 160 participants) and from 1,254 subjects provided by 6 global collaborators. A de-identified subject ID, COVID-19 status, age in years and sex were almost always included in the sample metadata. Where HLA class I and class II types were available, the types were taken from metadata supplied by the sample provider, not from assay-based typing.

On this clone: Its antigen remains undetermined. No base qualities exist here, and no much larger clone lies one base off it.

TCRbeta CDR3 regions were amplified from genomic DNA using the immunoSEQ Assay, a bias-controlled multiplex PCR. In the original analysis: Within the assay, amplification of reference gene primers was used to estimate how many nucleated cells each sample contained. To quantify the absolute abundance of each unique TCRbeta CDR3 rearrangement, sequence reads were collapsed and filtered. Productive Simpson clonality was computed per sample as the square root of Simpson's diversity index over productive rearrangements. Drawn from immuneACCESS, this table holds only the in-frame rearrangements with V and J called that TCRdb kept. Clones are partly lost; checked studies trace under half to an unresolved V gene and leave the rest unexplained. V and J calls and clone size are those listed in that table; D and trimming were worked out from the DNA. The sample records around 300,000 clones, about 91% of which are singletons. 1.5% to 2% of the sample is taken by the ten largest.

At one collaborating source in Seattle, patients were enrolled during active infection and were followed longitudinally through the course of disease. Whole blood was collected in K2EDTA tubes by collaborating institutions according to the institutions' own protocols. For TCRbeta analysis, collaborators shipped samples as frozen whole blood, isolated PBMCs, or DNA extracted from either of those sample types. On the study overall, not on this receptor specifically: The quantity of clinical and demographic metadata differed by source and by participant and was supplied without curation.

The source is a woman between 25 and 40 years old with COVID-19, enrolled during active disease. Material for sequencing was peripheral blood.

Read as DNA, the sequence is TGCAGTGCTACAGGGGGAGGAGAAGCTTTCTTT. This sequence encodes CSATGGGEAFF. This receptor chain uses TRBV20-1 and TRBJ1-1, with TRBD1 matching 7 junction bases. From a lookup of the germline V gene (reference sequence), CDR1 and CDR2 are DFQATT and SNEGSKA. The CDR3 starts with the cysteine, ends with the phenylalanine, and has 11 residues. The CDR3 DNA has 33 bases and is translated from base 1. Trimming takes 4 bases off V and 8 bases off J; junction bases not matched to a gene: 4.